These 21 T cell receptor beta chains share one sample of origin, sequenced in a study of T-cell memory formation after mild COVID-19. TCRdb recomputed calls from the 5' RACE reads with MiXCR, one row per CDR3 protein. The table shows roughly 510,000 distinct CDR3 sequences, with roughly 17% occurring only once. The specimen sequenced was PBMCs or a T cell subset sorted from them (not recorded which). These receptors were obtained from an adult woman who had mild COVID-19 (a few samples of this study predate the infection). Cell type and time point are not known.

A few counts support this clonotype. In nucleotides, the CDR3 is TGTGCCAGCAGCTTAAACGGTGGAGCCACGAACACTGAAGCTTTCTTT. Its protein product is CASSLNGGATNTEAFF. The J gene is TRBJ1-1, the V gene TRBV7-8; D uncertain. Germline V gene sequence: CDR1 SGHVS, CDR2 FQNEAQ. Between the trimmed V and J ends, which lost 2 bases and 1 base, there was a span of 14 bases. The length of the CDR3 is 16 residues.

The V and J genes are TRBV6-2 or TRBV6-3 and TRBJ2-2; D unclear. Per germline, CDR1 MNHEY and CDR2 SVGEGT. V lost 7 bases and J 6 bases, leaving 9 bases between the germline ends. This CDR3 region has 12 residues. CDR3 in amino acids: CASTLTAGELFF. The CDR3 DNA sequence: TGTGCCAGCACCCTTACCGCCGGGGAGCTGTTTTTT.

This clonotype was found a few times. The V and J genes are TRBV11-2 and TRBJ2-1, with TRBD2 matching 11 bases. This CDR3 has 16 amino acids. V shed 5 bases and J 8 bases; nucleotides not matched to a gene: 11. Germline CDR1 and CDR2: SGHAT and FQNNGV. CDR3 loop: CASSGLAGGLIDEQFF. The DNA for the CDR3 is TGTGCCAGCAGCGGGTTAGCGGGGGGGCTTATTGATGAGCAGTTCTTC.

The V call is TRBV24-1, the J call TRBJ2-1, with 11 nucleotides matching TRBD2. The germline gives CDR1 KGHDR, CDR2 SFDVKD. The V segment lost 9 bases and the J segment 6 bases; nucleotides outside the gene matches: 6. The CDR3 consists of 14 residues. CDR3 amino acids: CATGLAGGPNEQFF. In DNA, the CDR3 is TGTGCCACCGGCCTAGCGGGAGGCCCCAATGAGCAGTTCTTC.

This clonotype was seen more than once but under ten times. The gene calls are TRBV3-1 and TRBJ1-5; D gene uncertain. V was trimmed by 1 base and J by 0 bases, leaving 4 bases between them. Looked up from germline, CDR1 is LGHDT and CDR2 is YNNKEL (reference sequence). The CDR3 runs to 14 residues. CDR3 loop: CASSQGSSNQPQHF. In DNA form, the CDR3 reads TGTGCCAGCAGCCAAGGTAGTAGCAATCAGCCCCAGCATTTT.

The J gene is TRBJ2-7, the V gene TRBV5-3; 12 bases fit TRBD1. TRBV5-3 is marked as an open reading frame, function uncertain. The CDR3 sequence is 19 residues long. The V gene end was trimmed by 4 bases and the J gene end by 0 bases; junction bases not matched to a gene: 14. The DNA of the CDR3 is TGTGCCAGAAGCCATACGGGACAGGGGGCCTATTTTTCCTCCTACGAGCAGTACTTC. This sequence encodes CARSHTGQGAYFSSYEQYF.

In this sample, this clonotype turned up a few times. Here the CDR3 DNA reads TGCGCCAGCAGCTTGCCGGATGGGAACACTGAAGCTTTCTTT. This gives the protein CASSLPDGNTEAFF. V is TRBV5-1 and J is TRBJ1-1, with unresolved D. The CDR3 totals 14 residues. V shed 1 base and J shed 1 base, with 8 bases lying between them. Germline V CDR1 and CDR2: SGHRS, YFSETQ.

V and J are TRBV5-6 and TRBJ1-2, with TRBD1 identical over 9 bases. CDR3 length: 17 amino acids. CDR1 is SGHDT and CDR2 is YYEEEE in the germline V gene. The ends lost 4 bases at V and 5 bases at J; junction bases unmatched: 15. CDR3 nucleotide sequence: TGTGCCAGCAGCCCATGGGGGACAGGGTTCTTTTTATATGGCTACACCTTC. Its protein product is CASSPWGTGFFLYGYTF.

The genes are TRBV5-1 and TRBJ2-2; tentative D call: TRBD1 (6 bases). Germline V gives CDR1 SGHRS, CDR2 YFSETQ. The ends were cut back, 4 bases at V and 6 bases at J, with 10 bases in the middle. The CDR3 spans 13 residues. CDR3 bases: TGCGCCAGCAGCGGAACAGGGCCCGGGGAGCTGTTTTTT. It codes for CASSGTGPGELFF.

The chain carries TRBV24-1 and TRBJ1-5, with 8 bases identical to TRBD1. The CDR3 sequence is 15 residues long. CDR1 and CDR2 (germline): KGHDR, SFDVKD. V gave up 5 bases and J gave up 5 bases; unmatched junction bases: 7. The CDR3 protein is CATSANGQGYQPQHF. The CDR3 nucleotides read TGTGCCACCAGTGCCAACGGACAGGGCTATCAGCCCCAGCATTTT.

In this sample, this clonotype turned up a few times. This chain uses TRBV2 with TRBJ1-6; D gene uncertain. V shed 4 bases and J shed 5 bases, with 18 bases lying between them. The CDR3 is made up of 17 amino acids. CDR1 is SNHLY and CDR2 is FYNNEI in the germline V gene. This chain's CDR3 is CASSVLTGLRNNSPLHF. In DNA, the CDR3 is TGTGCCAGCAGTGTCCTTACGGGGTTAAGGAATAATTCACCCCTCCACTTT.

This clonotype was seen only a few times. This chain uses TRBV12-3 or TRBV12-4 with TRBJ2-5, with a tentative D call TRBD2 (7 bases). The CDR3 has 15 amino acids. Trimming took off 6 bases at V and 5 bases at J, with 19 bases between the two ends. DNA of the CDR3: TGTGCCAGCAGCATCCGGGGGGCGGGGGTTGAGACCCAGTACTTC. Translated: CASSIRGAGVETQYF.

The V gene is TRBV15, the J gene TRBJ2-7; the D gene is possibly TRBD2 (6 bases). V shed 5 bases and J shed 7 bases, with 15 bases lying between them. CDR1 is LNHNV, CDR2 YYDKDF, per germline (reference sequence). The CDR3 consists of 13 residues. CDR3 residues: CATSGGRPGEQYF. CDR3 in DNA: TGTGCCACCAGCGGGGGGAGGCCAGGGGAGCAGTACTTC.

The V call is TRBV16, the J call TRBJ1-1; D unresolved. Trimming cost V 0 bases and J 7 bases, with 12 bases left between them. The CDR3 runs 14 residues. CDR1 and CDR2 from the germline V gene are KGHSY and FQNENV. CDR3 sequence: CASSQSAVFGEAFF. In DNA, the CDR3 is TGTGCCAGCAGCCAATCGGCCGTATTCGGTGAAGCTTTCTTT.

The sample holds many counts of this clonotype. The genes are TRBV12-3 or TRBV12-4 and TRBJ1-2; weak D call: TRBD1 (5 bases). The CDR3 consists of 15 residues. Deletions cut 6 bases from V and 2 bases from J, with 16 bases between. CDR3 amino acids: CASRPGPQLNYGYTF. The CDR3 coding sequence is TGTGCCAGCAGACCGGGACCCCAATTGAACTATGGCTACACCTTC.

This clonotype occurred a few times. The rearrangement links TRBV20-1 to TRBJ2-1; D perhaps matches TRBD2 (6 bases). Germline lookup yields CDR1 DFQATT and CDR2 SNEGSKA (reference sequence). The CDR3 is made up of 13 amino acids. V lost 8 bases and J 5 bases, leaving 16 bases between the germline ends. CDR3 loop: CSTSGRNNNEQFF. The DNA of the CDR3 is TGCAGTACTTCCGGGAGAAATAACAATGAGCAGTTCTTC.

The chain carries TRBV5-1 and TRBJ1-6; D remains ambiguous. Germline V gene data show CDR1 as SGHRS and CDR2 as YFSETQ. Trimming took off 7 bases at V and 10 bases at J, with 21 bases between the two ends. The CDR3 extends over 15 amino acids. The CDR3 region is CASGPGVESKSPLHF. The DNA of the CDR3 is TGCGCCAGCGGCCCCGGAGTGGAGTCGAAGTCACCCCTCCACTTT.

This clonotype has at least ten counts. This chain connects TRBV5-1 to TRBJ2-1, with D possibly TRBD2 on 6 matching bases. The CDR3 sequence is 16 residues long. CDR1 is SGHRS and CDR2 is YFSETQ in the germline V gene. Trimming removed 0 bases at V and 8 bases at J, with 18 bases between. The CDR3 protein is CASSLVGDGGADEQFF. Here the CDR3 DNA reads TGCGCCAGCAGCTTGGTGGGCGATGGAGGGGCCGATGAGCAGTTCTTC. The variable domain in full, with the rest retrieved from reference TRBV5-1 and TRBJ2-1, is KAGVTQTPRYLIKTRGQQVTLSCSPISGHRSVSWYQQTPGQGLQFLFEYFSETQRNKGNFPGRFSGRQFSNSRSEMNVSTLELGDSALYLCASSLVGDGGADEQFFGPGTRLTVL.

This clonotype has a count of ten or more. The chain has TRBV12-3 or TRBV12-4 and TRBJ1-2; no reliable D call. Trimming removed 0 bases at V and 5 bases at J, with 13 bases between. The CDR3 runs to 15 residues. The CDR3 bases are TGTGCCAGCAGTTTAGCAGCACGGGGAGGATATGGCTACACCTTC. Translation: CASSLAARGGYGYTF.

This clonotype was detected ten times or more. The genes are TRBV5-5 and TRBJ1-2; TRBD1 matches at 9 bases. Per the germline V gene, CDR1 is SGHKS and CDR2 is YYEKEE (reference sequence). The CDR3 has 15 amino acids. After removal of 1 base from V and 4 bases from J, the junction contained 5 bases not matched to a gene. The CDR3 protein is CASSLRGQGIYGYTF. CDR3 DNA sequence: TGTGCCAGCAGCTTGCGAGGACAGGGGATCTATGGCTACACCTTC.

This clonotype was observed a handful of times. The V gene is TRBV30, the J gene TRBJ2-4; D ambiguous. The germline V gene encodes CDR1 GTSNPN and CDR2 SVGIG (reference sequence). Trimming shortened V by 1 base and J by 6 bases, and 7 bases separated the two germline ends. The length of the CDR3 is 12 residues. Written as DNA, the CDR3 is TGTGCCTGGAGTGATTTTCTAAACATTCAGTACTTC. Translated, it gives CAWSDFLNIQYF.